This T cell receptor beta chain originates from a study of cytomegalovirus exposure and HLA in healthy donors. Regarding the study as a whole: Indistinguishability led to the exclusion of some V segments, TRBV6-2 and TRBV6-3 included. Some highly shared sequence variants likely arose as a pipeline artifact. Specificity for CMV antigens was confirmed in vitro for a few of the CMV-associated chains.

PCR used 60 Vbeta primers and 13 Jbeta primers. The assay was immunoSEQ multiplex PCR, and TCRdb's table has in-frame clones only and misses some. The sample includes 100,000 to 150,000 clones, 83% seen only once; the top ten take over 0.95%. The germline CDR1 and CDR2 sequences are GTSNPN and SVGIG (reference sequence). The V segment lost 2 bases and the J segment 5 bases; nucleotides outside the gene matches: 7. This CDR3 contains 14 residues. As concerns this clone: Its target is unknown.

Participants comprised healthy donors of bone marrow. The receptor was isolated from a girl aged 2-9 years in good health and CMV-seronegative. The V gene is TRBV30, the J gene TRBJ2-7; 9 bases match TRBD1. The sequencing input was PBMCs. The CDR3 loop reads CAWSTGTGHDEQYF. The DNA for the CDR3 is TGTGCCTGGAGTACCGGGACAGGGCACGACGAGCAGTACTTC.